This T cell receptor beta chain was identified during a study of blood T cell repertoires in COVID-19. Looking at the study overall: Donors in the United States, Italy and Spain gave samples during acute or convalescent COVID-19. T cells, B-cell-depleted T cells, or PBMCs supplied cDNA or gDNA.

The participants were between roughly 18 and 89 years old and came from some 25 US areas. Methods used by the authors: For nucleated cells, counts were estimated from reference gene primer amplification. Produced via immunoSEQ multiplex PCR; TCRdb's table is partial and in-frame only. Clonal size and the V and J genes are those of that table, whereas D and trimming came from the DNA. The data contain about 440,000 clones, nearly 90% of them singletons. The sequencing sample was made of PBMCs or T cells enriched from blood (not recorded which). This clonotype was sampled from a woman younger than 30 with acute COVID-19.

CDR3 in amino acids: CSMGQSNTEAFF. CDR3 nucleotide sequence: TGCAGCATGGGACAGAGCAACACTGAAGCTTTCTTT. The chain links TRBV29-1 to TRBJ1-1; TRBD1 aligns across 7 bases. V lost 8 bases, J lost 2 bases, and 5 bases stayed unmatched. The CDR3 consists of 12 residues. Germline CDR1 and CDR2: SQVTM and ANQGSEA.